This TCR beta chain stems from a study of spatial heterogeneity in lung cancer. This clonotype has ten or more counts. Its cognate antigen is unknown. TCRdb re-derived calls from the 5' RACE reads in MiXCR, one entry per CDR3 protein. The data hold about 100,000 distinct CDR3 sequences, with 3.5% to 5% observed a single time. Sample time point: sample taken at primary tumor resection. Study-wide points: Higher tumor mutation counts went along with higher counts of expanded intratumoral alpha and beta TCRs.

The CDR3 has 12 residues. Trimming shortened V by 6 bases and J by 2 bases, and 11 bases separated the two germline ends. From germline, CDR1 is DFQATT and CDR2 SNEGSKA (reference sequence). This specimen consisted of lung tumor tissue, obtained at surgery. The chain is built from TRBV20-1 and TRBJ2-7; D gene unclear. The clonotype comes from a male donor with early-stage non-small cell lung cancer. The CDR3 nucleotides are TGCAGTGCAACCCGAGGACCCTACGAGCAGTACTTC. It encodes CSATRGPYEQYF.